Ten or more counts support the clone carrying this T cell receptor (beta chain). The antigen is not known. Reasons for excluding patients were uncontrolled infection, other autoimmune disease, pregnancy or lactation. The data stem from a study of T cells in Graves' hyperthyroidism and ophthalmopathy. Study summary: Peripheral blood collection took place at initial diagnosis, before any treatment. Study-wide results and caveats: Also found in blood were most expanded thyroid clonotypes above 0.001. Ophthalmopathy was separated from stable hyperthyroidism by a 13 V-J model.

The CDR3 sequence is 16 residues long. J was trimmed by 7 bases and V by 6 bases; bases with no gene match: 14. Template material for amplifying TCR beta CDR3 regions consisted of RNA transcripts. In the first-round RT-PCR of the TCR CDR3, the HTBI primer set was used. TCRdb processed the multiplex PCR reads anew with MiXCR; each CDR3 protein has one entry. The table records 300,000 to 450,000 distinct CDR3 sequences, less than 20% of them present only once. The clonotype comes from a woman aged 40 to 50 with Graves' ophthalmopathy. The source material was blood. This chain joins TRBV12-3 or TRBV12-4 and TRBJ1-2; 10 bases map to TRBD1. CDR3: CASSNDRGRSVIGYTF. In DNA form, the CDR3 reads TGTGCCAGCAGCAATGACAGGGGGCGTTCTGTTATTGGCTACACCTTC.